These 9 T cell receptor beta chains came from one sample sequenced in a study of blood T cell repertoires in COVID-19. Measured with immunoSEQ multiplex PCR; TCRdb has only the in-frame clones, and not every one. The table records 210,000 or so clones, over 70% of them present only once. The sample comprised PBMCs or T cells enriched from blood (not recorded which). Receptors were obtained from a woman in her 30s who had been exposed to COVID-19.

J is TRBJ2-7 and V is TRBV5-1; TRBD2 might be the D (6 bases). Trimming cost V 7 bases and J 3 bases, with 11 bases left between them. This CDR3 is built from 12 residues. Germline CDR1 reads SGHRS; CDR2 reads YFSETQ. In DNA, the CDR3 is TGCGCCAGCTACGACGGGGGCTACGAGCAGTACTTC. This codes for CASYDGGYEQYF. The full variable domain, with the rest looked up from reference TRBV5-1 and TRBJ2-7, is KAGVTQTPRYLIKTRGQQVTLSCSPISGHRSVSWYQQTPGQGLQFLFEYFSETQRNKGNFPGRFSGRQFSNSRSEMNVSTLELGDSALYLCASYDGGYEQYFGPGTRLTVT.

The chain combines TRBV27 with TRBJ2-7; D is perhaps TRBD2 (6 bases). The CDR3 has 14 amino acids. CDR1 and CDR2 from the germline V gene are MNHEY and SMNVEV (reference sequence). Trimming stripped 2 bases from V and 3 bases from J, with 11 bases between. The CDR3 DNA is TGTGCCAGCAGTTTAAACCGGGACTTCTACGAGCAGTACTTC. Its protein product is CASSLNRDFYEQYF.

This clone was seen just once. The chain recombines TRBV11-2 with TRBJ2-1; no firm D call. Germline V CDR1 and CDR2: SGHAT, FQNNGV. The CDR3 is 13 residues long. Trimming left V 5 bases short and J 3 bases short, with 8 bases between. The chain's CDR3 is CASSPRLYNEQFF. As DNA, the CDR3 is TGTGCCAGCAGCCCTAGACTCTACAATGAGCAGTTCTTC.

The chain recombines TRBV19 with TRBJ1-1, with D uncertain. The CDR3 spans 15 residues. CDR1 and CDR2 from the germline V gene are LNHDA and SQIVND (reference sequence). V was pared by 0 bases and J by 3 bases, with 11 bases between. The CDR3: CASSIDRIGDTEAFF. The CDR3 region has the DNA TGTGCCAGTAGTATAGATCGGATCGGGGACACTGAAGCTTTCTTT.

This chain uses TRBV6-6 with TRBJ2-2; 8 bases match TRBD2. CDR1 is MNHNY and CDR2 is SVGAGI in the germline V gene (reference sequence). The CDR3 extends over 19 amino acids. With V trimmed by 5 bases and J by 6 bases, 20 bases remained unmatched. The CDR3 region is CASSPYPSTSAGTPGELFF. As DNA, the CDR3 is TGTGCCAGCAGTCCCTATCCTTCGACTAGCGCAGGTACACCCGGGGAGCTGTTTTTT.

This clone was observed once. The CDR3 spells CASSEPWGGATGAFF. The CDR3 DNA is TGTGCCAGCAGTGAGCCCTGGGGGGGGGCCACGGGAGCTTTCTTT. The chain combines TRBV25-1 with TRBJ1-1; D might be TRBD1 (6 bases). Germline V gene data show CDR1 as MGHDK and CDR2 as SYGVNS. V was trimmed by 3 bases and J by 10 bases, leaving 21 bases between them. CDR3 length: 15 residues.

The CDR3: CASSLGALGSSTDTQYF. As DNA, the CDR3 is TGCGCCAGCAGCTTAGGCGCCCTAGGTTCTAGCACAGATACGCAGTATTTT. V and J are TRBV5-1 and TRBJ2-3; D remains ambiguous. The V gene lost 2 bases and the J gene lost 0 bases, with 16 bases spanning the gap. Germline V gives CDR1 SGHRS, CDR2 YFSETQ. This CDR3 comprises 17 residues.

V and J are TRBV10-1 and TRBJ2-3; 10 nucleotides line up with TRBD2. Losses at the gene ends were 2 bases for V and 2 bases for J; bases not matched to a gene: 4. The CDR3 extends over 16 amino acids. CDR1 and CDR2 (germline): WNHNN, SYGVQD (reference sequence). The CDR3 reads CASSERTSGPTDTQYF. CDR3 nucleotides: TGCGCCAGCAGTGAGAGGACTAGCGGACCCACAGATACGCAGTATTTT.

The chain combines TRBV3-1 (or the pseudogene TRBV3-2) with TRBJ2-1; 8 bases match TRBD1. The CDR3 sequence is 18 residues long. J lost 3 bases, V lost 1 base, and 11 bases had no gene match. Germline assignment: CDR1 LGHDT and CDR2 YNNKEL (reference sequence). The CDR3 here is CASSQVALGTGFYNEQFF. CDR3 nucleotides: TGTGCCAGCAGCCAAGTTGCCCTAGGGACAGGATTCTACAATGAGCAGTTCTTC.